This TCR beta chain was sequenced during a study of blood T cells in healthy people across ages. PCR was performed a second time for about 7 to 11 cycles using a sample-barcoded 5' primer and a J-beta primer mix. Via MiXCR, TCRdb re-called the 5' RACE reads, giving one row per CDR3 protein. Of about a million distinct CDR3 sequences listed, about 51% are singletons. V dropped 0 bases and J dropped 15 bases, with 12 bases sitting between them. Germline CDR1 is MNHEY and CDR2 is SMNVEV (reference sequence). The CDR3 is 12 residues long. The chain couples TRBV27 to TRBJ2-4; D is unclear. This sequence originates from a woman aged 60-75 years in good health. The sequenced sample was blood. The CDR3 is CASSLSSVSWYF. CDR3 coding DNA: TGTGCCAGCAGTTTATCGTCCGTGTCGTGGTACTTC.